The rows below give T cell receptor beta chains drawn from one sample of a study of T cell repertoires in cytomegalovirus infection. One entry per CDR3 protein results from TCRdb running MiXCR on the reads. The table shows approximately 180,000 distinct CDR3 sequences, with more than 9% occurring only once. The specimen sequenced was PBMCs. The receptors here all came from a human donor in good health (CMV status not recorded). Some clones in this sample may be carry-over from other donors' samples. CDR3s include the opening cysteine and the closing phenylalanine or tryptophan. The order of the fields is clone size, D gene, V gene, J gene, CDR3 protein, CDR3 DNA. D genes are given only for firm matches. Clone size is given for some rows only: seen once, a few or many times, or a class if the clone is expanded.

>many|TRBD2|TRBV23-1|TRBJ2-2
CASRTQDPGTSGRAGNTGELFF
TGCGCCAGCAGGACACAAGACCCCGGGACTAGCGGGAGGGCCGGGAACACCGGGGAGCTGTTTTTT
>many|.|TRBV12-3/TRBV12-4|TRBJ1-5
CASSFSNRDNQPQHF
TGTGCCAGCAGTTTCTCTAACAGGGACAATCAGCCCCAGCATTTT
>many|.|TRBV7-2|TRBJ1-4
CASSLGTARNEKLFF
TGTGCCAGCAGCTTAGGGACTGCTAGAAATGAAAAACTGTTTTTT
>.|TRBD1|TRBV6-2/TRBV6-3|TRBJ1-3
CASSDGQGPGNTIYF
TGTGCCAGCAGCGATGGACAGGGCCCTGGAAACACCATATATTTT
>.|TRBD2|TRBV9|TRBJ2-3
CASSELGGGTTDTQYF
TGTGCCAGCAGCGAGCTTGGCGGGGGGACCACAGATACGCAGTATTTT
>many|.|TRBV7-2|TRBJ1-1
CASSPRGGNVNTEAFF
TGTGCCAGCAGCCCCCGAGGAGGGAACGTGAACACTGAAGCTTTCTTT
>few|.|TRBV11-2|TRBJ2-7
CASSETISYEQYF
TGTGCCAGCAGCGAGACGATCTCCTACGAGCAGTACTTC
>many|.|TRBV11-2|TRBJ2-5
CASSFLAEETQYF
TGTGCCAGCAGCTTTTTAGCGGAAGAGACCCAGTACTTC
>.|.|TRBV15|TRBJ2-3
CATSRADTQYF
TGTGCCACCAGCAGAGCTGATACGCAGTATTTT
>few|.|TRBV27|TRBJ1-1
CATLLTAVNTEAFF
TGTGCCACCTTATTGACAGCTGTGAACACTGAAGCTTTCTTT
>.|.|TRBV10-3|TRBJ1-2
CAIPSWNYGYTF
TGTGCCATCCCCAGTTGGAACTATGGCTACACCTTC
>many|TRBD2|TRBV13|TRBJ2-7
CASSPLAGSYEQYF
TGTGCCAGCAGCCCACTAGCGGGTAGCTACGAGCAGTACTTC
>.|TRBD1|TRBV6-6|TRBJ1-1
CASSDRQGMGGTEAFF
TGTGCCAGCAGCGATAGACAGGGGATGGGGGGCACTGAAGCTTTCTTT
>many|TRBD2|TRBV7-2|TRBJ2-1
CASNLGRGWGNEQFF
TGTGCCAGCAACTTGGGGCGGGGGTGGGGAAATGAGCAGTTCTTC
>many|.|TRBV4-3|TRBJ2-5
CASSQGTSGETQYF
TGCGCCAGCAGCCAAGGGACATCAGGGGAGACCCAGTACTTC
>.|TRBD1|TRBV5-6|TRBJ2-7
CASSRDRGGEQYF
TGTGCCAGCAGTAGGGACAGGGGCGGCGAGCAGTACTTC
>many|.|TRBV12-3/TRBV12-4|TRBJ1-2
CASSATAHGYTF
TGTGCCAGCAGTGCCACGGCCCATGGCTACACCTTC
>many|.|TRBV7-2|TRBJ2-3
CASSFGGGGTDTQYF
TGTGCCAGCAGCTTCGGAGGGGGGGGCACAGATACGCAGTATTTT
>many|.|TRBV7-9|TRBJ2-3
CASSLGESGTDTQYF
TGTGCCAGCAGCTTAGGTGAAAGCGGGACAGATACGCAGTATTTT
>many|.|TRBV7-3|TRBJ2-1
CASSRGKDNEQFF
TGTGCCAGCAGCCGCGGGAAGGACAATGAGCAGTTCTTC
>many|.|TRBV5-1|TRBJ2-2
CASSLKNTGELFF
TGTGCCAGCAGCTTGAAGAACACCGGGGAGCTGTTTTTT
>many|TRBD1|TRBV7-2|TRBJ1-2
CASSRGGGGYGYTF
TGTGCCAGCAGCCGGGGAGGGGGCGGCTATGGCTACACCTTC
>many|.|TRBV7-2|TRBJ1-5
CASSQEGWNQPQHF
TGTGCCAGCAGCCAGGAGGGCTGGAATCAGCCCCAGCATTTT
>.|.|TRBV28|TRBJ2-2
CASSVLSGDTGELFF
TGTGCCAGCAGTGTACTTAGCGGAGACACCGGGGAGCTGTTTTTT
>.|.|TRBV7-9|TRBJ1-5
CASSPEWWSFGPQHF
TGTGCCAGCAGCCCAGAGTGGTGGTCCTTCGGGCCCCAGCATTTT
>.|.|TRBV11-2|TRBJ2-4
CASSLTEGKNIQYF
TGTGCCAGCAGCTTAACAGAGGGCAAAAACATTCAGTACTTC
>many|.|TRBV6-1|TRBJ1-1
CASSDQGGGTEAFF
TGTGCCAGCAGTGATCAGGGTGGTGGAACTGAAGCTTTCTTT
>many|.|TRBV14|TRBJ2-7
CASSFTGHFYEQYF
TGTGCCAGCAGCTTTACAGGACATTTCTACGAGCAGTACTTC
>few|TRBD1|TRBV6-5|TRBJ1-2
CASSPIPGQGSDGYTF
TGTGCCAGCAGTCCTATACCGGGACAGGGGTCGGATGGCTACACCTTC
>.|.|TRBV29-1|TRBJ1-1
CSVTGVDTEAFF
TGCAGCGTTACTGGGGTGGACACTGAAGCTTTCTTT
>.|TRBD1|TRBV6-4|TRBJ2-1
CASSDSGTGDYNEQFF
TGTGCCAGCAGTGACTCCGGGACAGGGGACTACAATGAGCAGTTCTTC
>many|.|TRBV5-1|TRBJ2-2
CASSRTVTGELFF
TGCGCCAGCAGCAGAACAGTCACCGGGGAGCTGTTTTTT
>.|.|TRBV24-1|TRBJ2-2
CATERNTGELFF
TGTGCCACGGAGAGAAACACCGGGGAGCTGTTTTTT
>many|TRBD2|TRBV7-2|TRBJ2-3
CASRTSGSPTDTQYF
TGTGCCAGCAGGACTAGCGGGAGTCCTACAGATACGCAGTATTTT
>many|.|TRBV7-2|TRBJ2-2
CASSLTGVKNTGELFF
TGTGCCAGCAGCTTGACGGGGGTCAAGAACACCGGGGAGCTGTTTTTT
>many|TRBD1|TRBV20-1|TRBJ1-2
CSARGGAGQAAYGYTF
TGCAGTGCTAGAGGGGGAGCGGGACAGGCAGCCTATGGCTACACCTTC
>many|.|TRBV7-2|TRBJ2-5
CASSLGGYQETQYF
TGTGCCAGCAGCTTAGGGGGGTACCAAGAGACCCAGTACTTC
>few|.|TRBV6-2/TRBV6-3|TRBJ1-1
CASSYYSPNTEAFF
TGTGCCAGCAGTTACTACAGCCCGAACACTGAAGCTTTCTTT
>.|TRBD2|TRBV10-3|TRBJ2-1
CATTSGEHNEQFF
TGTGCCACCACCAGCGGGGAACACAATGAGCAGTTCTTC
>.|.|TRBV6-2/TRBV6-3|TRBJ1-1
CASSSGGPRAFF
TGTGCCAGCAGCTCCGGGGGCCCTCGGGCTTTCTTT
>few|.|TRBV10-2|TRBJ1-1
CASSRSTEAFF
TGCGCCAGCAGTCGAAGTACTGAAGCTTTCTTT
>.|TRBD1|TRBV14|TRBJ1-1
CASSQKTGLATEAFF
TGTGCCAGCAGCCAAAAGACAGGGCTTGCCACTGAAGCTTTCTTT
>few|.|TRBV28|TRBJ2-5
CASTALETQYF
TGTGCCAGCACCGCATTAGAGACCCAGTACTTC
>many|.|TRBV7-3|TRBJ2-1
CASSLTPGSSYNEQFF
TGTGCCAGCAGCTTAACTCCGGGAAGCTCCTACAATGAGCAGTTCTTC
>few|TRBD1|TRBV5-4|TRBJ2-2
CASSSGQANTGELFF
TGTGCCAGCAGCTCGGGACAGGCAAACACCGGGGAGCTGTTTTTT
>many|TRBD1|TRBV7-6|TRBJ1-1
CASSLVIGQGRGTEAFF
TGTGCCAGCAGCTTAGTTATCGGGCAGGGCAGGGGGACTGAAGCTTTCTTT
>many|TRBD2|TRBV28|TRBJ2-5
CASKGGGGVMKTQYF
TGTGCCAGCAAGGGTGGCGGGGGGGTCATGAAGACCCAGTACTTC
>many|TRBD1|TRBV10-3|TRBJ1-1
CAISESDRANTEAFF
TGTGCCATCAGTGAGTCTGACAGGGCGAACACTGAAGCTTTCTTT
>many|TRBD2|TRBV7-2|TRBJ2-3
CASSLMTSGSDF
TGTGCCAGCAGCTTAATGACTAGCGGGAGTGATTTT
>.|.|TRBV2|TRBJ2-7
CASSERLRNEQYF
TGTGCCAGCAGTGAAAGATTAAGGAACGAGCAGTACTTC
>many|TRBD1|TRBV19|TRBJ2-5
CATPDRGQAEETQYF
TGTGCCACGCCGGACAGGGGGCAGGCAGAAGAGACCCAGTACTTC
>many|.|TRBV4-2|TRBJ1-2
CASSQDNTGNYGYTF
TGTGCCAGCAGCCAAGATAACACAGGAAACTATGGCTACACCTTC